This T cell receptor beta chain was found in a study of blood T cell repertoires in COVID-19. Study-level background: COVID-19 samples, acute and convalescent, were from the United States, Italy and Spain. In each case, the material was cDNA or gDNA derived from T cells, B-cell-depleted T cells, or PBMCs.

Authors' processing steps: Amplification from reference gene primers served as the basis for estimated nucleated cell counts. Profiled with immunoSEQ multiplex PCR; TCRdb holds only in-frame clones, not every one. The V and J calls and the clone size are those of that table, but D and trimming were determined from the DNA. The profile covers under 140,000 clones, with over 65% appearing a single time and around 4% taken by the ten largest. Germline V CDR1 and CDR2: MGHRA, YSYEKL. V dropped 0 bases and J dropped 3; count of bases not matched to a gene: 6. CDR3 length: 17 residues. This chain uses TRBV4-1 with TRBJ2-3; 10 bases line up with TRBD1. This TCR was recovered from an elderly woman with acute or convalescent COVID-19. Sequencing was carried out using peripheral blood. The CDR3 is CASSQDPGQGLTDTQYF. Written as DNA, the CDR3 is TGCGCCAGCAGCCAAGACCCGGGACAGGGGCTGACAGATACGCAGTATTTT.